These 12 T cell receptor beta chains share one sample of origin, sequenced in a study of blood T cell repertoires in COVID-19. Generated by immunoSEQ multiplex PCR, the TCRdb table keeps only in-frame clones and is missing some. The sample has 28,000 or so clones; approximately 77% are singletons. The sample comprised peripheral blood. The source is a human donor in a cohort sampled during active COVID-19.

The J gene is TRBJ2-7, the V gene TRBV29-1, with 8 bases fitting TRBD1. The CDR3 is 14 amino acids. The germline V gene encodes CDR1 SQVTM and CDR2 ANQGSEA. The DNA of the CDR3 is TGCAGGTCTTATCTCCAGGGGGCCTCCTACGAGCAGTACTTC. Amino acid sequence: CRSYLQGASYEQYF.

CDR3 region: CASSLDPEDEQYF. In DNA form, the CDR3 reads TGTGCCAGCAGCTTGGACCCCGAGGACGAGCAGTACTTC. V is TRBV5-4 and J is TRBJ2-7; unclear D gene. The CDR3 consists of 13 residues. V was clipped by 0 bases and J by 5 bases, with 9 bases between them. CDR1 and CDR2 (germline): SGHNT, YYREEE (reference sequence).

J is TRBJ2-7 and V is TRBV29-1; D perhaps matches TRBD1 (6 bases). The V end lost 0 bases, the J end lost 5 bases, and 14 bases lay between the germline ends. This CDR3 region has 14 residues. Germline CDR1 and CDR2: SQVTM and ANQGSEA. The CDR3 loop is CSVEDTGKSNEQYF. The CDR3 nucleotides are TGCAGCGTTGAAGATACAGGGAAATCCAACGAGCAGTACTTC.

This chain links TRBV5-1 with TRBJ2-7; TRBD1 matches at 7 bases. The trim removed 6 bases at V and 0 bases at J, leaving 6 bases unmatched. The CDR3 consists of 14 residues. From germline, CDR1 is SGHRS and CDR2 YFSETQ. CDR3 in amino acids: CASMMGQNSYEQYF. Written as DNA, the CDR3 is TGCGCCAGCATGATGGGACAGAACTCCTACGAGCAGTACTTC.

V gene TRBV25-1 combines with J gene TRBJ2-7; 8 bases align to TRBD1. The junction had 10 bases not matched to a gene; V was cut back by 6 bases and J by 6 bases. Germline CDR1 reads MGHDK; CDR2 reads SYGVNS. CDR3 length: 14 amino acids. CDR3: CASRNRQGLGEQYF. The DNA of the CDR3 is TGTGCCAGCAGAAATAGACAGGGGCTAGGCGAGCAGTACTTC.

The gene calls are TRBV19 and TRBJ2-2, with TRBD1 as a possible D gene (6 bases). Germline lookup yields CDR1 LNHDA and CDR2 SQIVND (reference sequence). The CDR3 loop spans 15 amino acids. The ends were cut back, 5 bases at V and 5 bases at J, with 15 bases in the middle. Here the CDR3 DNA reads TGTGCCAGTAGTCGTCGCAGGGGAATAACCGGGGAGCTGTTTTTT. This translates into CASSRRRGITGELFF.

The rearrangement joins TRBV5-1 to TRBJ2-2; 8 bases align to TRBD2. The CDR3 has 16 amino acids. CDR1 and CDR2 (germline): SGHRS, YFSETQ. The J segment lost 7 bases and the V segment lost 0 bases, leaving 8 bases of the junction unmatched. CDR3 amino acids: CASSLASGSKVGELFF. The CDR3 region has the DNA TGCGCCAGCAGCTTGGCGAGCGGGAGTAAGGTCGGGGAGCTGTTTTTT.

The chain recombines TRBV12-3 or TRBV12-4 with TRBJ1-1; D might be TRBD1 (6 bases). Deletions cut 3 bases from V and 4 bases from J, with 9 bases between. The CDR3 is 13 amino acids. The CDR3 coding sequence is TGTGCCAGCAGTTTGCAGGGGACCACTGAAGCTTTCTTT. Its translation is CASSLQGTTEAFF.

This clone was found once. The chain links TRBV7-9 to TRBJ1-1, with 8 bases identical to TRBD1. The V gene end was trimmed by 5 bases and the J gene end by 1 base; junction bases not matched to a gene: 12. Looked up from germline, CDR1 is SEHNR and CDR2 is FQNEAQ (reference sequence). This CDR3 spans 17 amino acids. CDR3 DNA sequence: TGTGCCAGCAGCCCACAGGGGGGGATCACTCCGAACACTGAAGCTTTCTTT. It encodes CASSPQGGITPNTEAFF.

This chain joins TRBV27 and TRBJ1-3; 7 bases agree with TRBD1. Per the germline V gene, CDR1 is MNHEY and CDR2 is SMNVEV (reference sequence). The CDR3 is 14 amino acids. V shed 6 bases and J 0 bases; nucleotides not matched to a gene: 2. CDR3 sequence: CASSWDSSGNTIYF. The DNA for the CDR3 is TGTGCCAGCAGCTGGGACAGCTCTGGAAACACCATATATTTT.

V usage is TRBV7-9 and J usage is TRBJ1-3, with D possibly matching TRBD1 (5 bases). In germline, CDR1 is SEHNR, CDR2 FQNEAQ (reference sequence). The CDR3 spans 13 residues. V lost 5 bases, J lost 2 bases, and 7 bases lay in between. The CDR3 bases are TGTGCCAGCAGCGTCAGGGCTGGAAACACCATATATTTT. It specifies CASSVRAGNTIYF.

V and J are TRBV12-3 or TRBV12-4 and TRBJ2-7, with a tentative D call TRBD2 (5 bases). With 2 bases removed from V and 6 bases from J, the gap between germline ends came to 5 bases. This CDR3 contains 11 residues. CDR3 sequence (DNA): TGTGCCAGCAGTTTAAGCGGCGAGCAGTACTTC. This sequence encodes CASSLSGEQYF.